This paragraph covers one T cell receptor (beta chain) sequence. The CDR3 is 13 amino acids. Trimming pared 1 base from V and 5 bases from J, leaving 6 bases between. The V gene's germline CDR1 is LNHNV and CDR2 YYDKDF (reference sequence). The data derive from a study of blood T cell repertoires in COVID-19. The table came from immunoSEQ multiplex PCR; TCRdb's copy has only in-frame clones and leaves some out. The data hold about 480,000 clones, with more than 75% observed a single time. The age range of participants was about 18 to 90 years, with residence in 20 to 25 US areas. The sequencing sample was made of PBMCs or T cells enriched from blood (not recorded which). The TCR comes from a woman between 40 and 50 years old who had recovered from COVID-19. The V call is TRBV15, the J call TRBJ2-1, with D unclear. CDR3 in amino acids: CATSRGGNNEQFF. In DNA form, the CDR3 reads TGTGCCACCAGCAGAGGTGGCAACAATGAGCAGTTCTTC.